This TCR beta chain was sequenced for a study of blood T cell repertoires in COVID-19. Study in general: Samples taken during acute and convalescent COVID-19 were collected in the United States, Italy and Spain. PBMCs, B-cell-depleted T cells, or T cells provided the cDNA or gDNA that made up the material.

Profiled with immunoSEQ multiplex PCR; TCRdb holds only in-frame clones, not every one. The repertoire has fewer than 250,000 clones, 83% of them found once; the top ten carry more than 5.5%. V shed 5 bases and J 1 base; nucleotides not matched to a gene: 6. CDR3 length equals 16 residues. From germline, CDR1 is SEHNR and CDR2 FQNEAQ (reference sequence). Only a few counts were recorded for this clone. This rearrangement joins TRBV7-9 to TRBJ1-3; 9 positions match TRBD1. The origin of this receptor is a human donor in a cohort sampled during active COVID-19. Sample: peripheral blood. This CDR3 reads CASSTVTGGSGNTIYF. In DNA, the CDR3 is TGTGCCAGCAGCACCGTGACAGGGGGTTCTGGAAACACCATATATTTT.